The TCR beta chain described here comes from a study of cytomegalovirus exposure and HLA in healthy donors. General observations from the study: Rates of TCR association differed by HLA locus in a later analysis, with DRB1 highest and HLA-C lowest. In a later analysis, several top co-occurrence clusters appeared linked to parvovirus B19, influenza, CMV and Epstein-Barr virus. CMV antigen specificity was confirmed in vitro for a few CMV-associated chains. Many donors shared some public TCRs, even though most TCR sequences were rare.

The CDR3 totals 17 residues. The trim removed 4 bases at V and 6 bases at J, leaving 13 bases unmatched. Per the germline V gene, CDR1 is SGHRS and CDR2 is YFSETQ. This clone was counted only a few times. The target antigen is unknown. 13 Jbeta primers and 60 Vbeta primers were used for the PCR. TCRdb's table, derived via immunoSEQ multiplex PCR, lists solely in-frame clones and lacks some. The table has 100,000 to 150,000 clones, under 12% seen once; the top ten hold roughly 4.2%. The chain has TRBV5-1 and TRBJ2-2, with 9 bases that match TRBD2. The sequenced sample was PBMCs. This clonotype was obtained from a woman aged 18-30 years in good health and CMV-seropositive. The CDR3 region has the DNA TGCGCCAGCAGCACCGGTACTAGCGGGCCCCCCCCCGGGGAGCTGTTTTTT. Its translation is CASSTGTSGPPPGELFF.